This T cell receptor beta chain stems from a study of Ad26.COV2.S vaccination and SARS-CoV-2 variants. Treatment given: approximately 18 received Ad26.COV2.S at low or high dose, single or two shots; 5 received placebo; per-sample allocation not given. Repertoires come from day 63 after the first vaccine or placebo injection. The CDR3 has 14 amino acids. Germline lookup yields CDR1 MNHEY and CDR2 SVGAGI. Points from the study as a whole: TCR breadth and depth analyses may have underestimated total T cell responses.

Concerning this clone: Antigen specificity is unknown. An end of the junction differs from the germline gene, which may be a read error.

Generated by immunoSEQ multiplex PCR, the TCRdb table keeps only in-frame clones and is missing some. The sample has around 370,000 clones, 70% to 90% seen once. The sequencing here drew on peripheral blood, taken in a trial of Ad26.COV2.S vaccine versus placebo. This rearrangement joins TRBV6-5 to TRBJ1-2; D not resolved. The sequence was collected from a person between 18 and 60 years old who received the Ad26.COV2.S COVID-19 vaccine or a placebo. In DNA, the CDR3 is TGTGCCAGCAGTTACTCTTCGGGTTTCCAAGGCTCCACCTTC. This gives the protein CASSYSSGFQGSTF.